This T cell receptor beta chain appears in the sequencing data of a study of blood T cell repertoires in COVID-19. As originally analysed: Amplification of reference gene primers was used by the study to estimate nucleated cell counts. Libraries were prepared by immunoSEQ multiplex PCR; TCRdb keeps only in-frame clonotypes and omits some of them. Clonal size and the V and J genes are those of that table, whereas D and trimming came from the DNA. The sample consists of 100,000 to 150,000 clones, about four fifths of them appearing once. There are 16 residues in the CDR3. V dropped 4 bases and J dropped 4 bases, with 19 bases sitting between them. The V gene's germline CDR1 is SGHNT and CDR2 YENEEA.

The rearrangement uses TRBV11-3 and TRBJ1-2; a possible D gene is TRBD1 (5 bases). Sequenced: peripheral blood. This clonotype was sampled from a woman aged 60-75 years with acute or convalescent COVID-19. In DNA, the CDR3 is TGTGCCAGCAGCTCCCCCCTACCGCAGGGACTCTATGGCTACACCTTC. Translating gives CASSSPLPQGLYGYTF.